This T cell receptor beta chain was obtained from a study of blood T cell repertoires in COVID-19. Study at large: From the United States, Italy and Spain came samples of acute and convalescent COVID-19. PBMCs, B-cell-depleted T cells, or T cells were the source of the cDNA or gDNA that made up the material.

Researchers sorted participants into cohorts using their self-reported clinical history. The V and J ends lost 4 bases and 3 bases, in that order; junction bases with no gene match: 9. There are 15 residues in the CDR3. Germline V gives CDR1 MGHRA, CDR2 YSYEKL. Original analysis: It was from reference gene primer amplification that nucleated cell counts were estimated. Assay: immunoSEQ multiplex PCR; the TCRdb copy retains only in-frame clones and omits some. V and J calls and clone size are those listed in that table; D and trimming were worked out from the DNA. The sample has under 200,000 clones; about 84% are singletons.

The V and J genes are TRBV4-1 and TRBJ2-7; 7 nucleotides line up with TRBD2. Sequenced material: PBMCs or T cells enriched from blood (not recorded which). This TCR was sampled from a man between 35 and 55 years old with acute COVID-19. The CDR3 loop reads CASSRSPTSNYEQYF. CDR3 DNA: TGCGCCAGCAGCCGAAGTCCGACTAGCAACTACGAGCAGTACTTC.